What follows is one T cell receptor (beta chain) and its context. These data are taken from a study of blood T cell repertoires in COVID-19. Libraries were prepared by immunoSEQ multiplex PCR; TCRdb keeps only in-frame clonotypes and omits some of them. The sample lists about 55,000 clones, about nine tenths seen once, with approximately 6% in the top ten. Germline CDR1 MNHEY, CDR2 SVGAGI. The CDR3 is 14 residues long. Trimming at V came to 6 bases and at J to 6 bases, leaving 11 bases not matched to a gene. The sequencing input was peripheral blood. The TCR was taken from a man aged 35 to 55 with acute or convalescent COVID-19. The chain links TRBV6-5 to TRBJ2-7; 7 bases fit TRBD1. CDR3 bases: TGTGCCAGCAGCCACAGGGGAGAGGGCGTCGAGCAGTACTTC. The encoded protein is CASSHRGEGVEQYF.